This is a list of T cell receptor beta chains from one sample in a study of beta chain features in type 1 diabetes. Method: immunoSEQ multiplex PCR; TCRdb's copy keeps in-frame clones and lacks some. The data hold 900,000 or so clones, with roughly 15% observed a single time. The sequenced material came from naive CD4+ T cells from blood. All receptors derive from a woman aged 18-29 years in good health. The CDR3 runs from the conserved cysteine through the conserved F or W. A D gene is named only where the DNA matches it firmly. Size values are once, few and many counts, or a class for expanded clones, and some rows have none.

abundance,d_gene,len,j_gene,v_gene,CDR3aa,CDR3nt
few,NA,15,TRBJ2-7,TRBV5-6,CASSLTGQSAYEQYF,TGTGCCAGCAGCTTGACTGGACAGTCGGCCTACGAGCAGTACTTC
once,TRBD2,15,TRBJ2-1,TRBV4-2,CASSQVGGGGNEQFF,TGTGCCAGCAGCCAAGTAGGCGGGGGTGGCAATGAGCAGTTCTTC
NA,TRBD1,15,TRBJ2-3,TRBV6-5,CASSPRTGGTDTQYF,TGTGCCAGCAGTCCACGGACAGGCGGCACAGATACGCAGTATTTT
many,TRBD1,14,TRBJ2-1,TRBV7-9,CASSLGQGADEQFF,TGTGCCAGCAGCTTAGGACAGGGAGCGGATGAGCAGTTCTTC
NA,NA,15,TRBJ1-3,TRBV9,CASSAEGGFGNTIYF,TGTGCCAGCAGCGCCGAGGGGGGATTTGGAAACACCATATATTTT
few,NA,16,TRBJ2-2,TRBV4-2,CASSKFGSANTGELFF,TGTGCCAGCAGCAAATTCGGGAGTGCGAACACCGGGGAGCTGTTTTTT
NA,TRBD2,17,TRBJ2-7,TRBV7-8,CASSLGFGTSVSYEQYF,TGTGCCAGCAGCTTAGGTTTTGGGACTAGCGTCTCCTACGAGCAGTACTTC
many,TRBD2,13,TRBJ2-1,TRBV7-9,CASSPTPGLPGVF,TGTGCCAGCAGCCCTACTCCGGGACTACCGGGGGTCTTC
NA,TRBD2,15,TRBJ2-1,TRBV2,CASSDAGRSYNEQFF,TGTGCCAGCAGTGACGCCGGGAGGTCCTACAATGAGCAGTTCTTC
NA,NA,14,TRBJ2-7,TRBV28,CASRTTGSSYEQYF,TGTGCCAGCAGAACGACAGGTAGCTCCTACGAGCAGTACTTC
NA,NA,15,TRBJ2-3,TRBV4-3,CASSQVSSGTDTQYF,TGCGCCAGCAGCCAAGTCTCTAGCGGCACAGATACGCAGTATTTT
NA,NA,18,TRBJ2-1,TRBV28,CASSYTRRGVLSYNEQFF,TGTGCCAGCAGCTATACCAGAAGGGGGGTCCTGTCATACAATGAGCAGTTCTTC
few,NA,15,TRBJ2-2,TRBV7-3,CASSPLSVGTGELFF,TGTGCCAGCAGCCCACTCTCGGTGGGCACCGGGGAGCTGTTTTTT
few,TRBD1,15,TRBJ1-1,TRBV7-2,CASSQRQGSNTEAFF,TGTGCCAGCAGCCAGAGACAGGGGTCGAACACTGAAGCTTTCTTT
NA,TRBD1,15,TRBJ1-2,TRBV28,CASSSPGTGTYGYTF,TGTGCCAGCAGTTCCCCCGGGACAGGGACTTATGGCTACACCTTC
few,NA,16,TRBJ2-5,TRBV15,CATSRFGGTVQETQYF,TGTGCCACCAGCAGGTTCGGGGGCACCGTGCAAGAGACCCAGTACTTC
NA,TRBD1,16,TRBJ2-3,TRBV25-1,CASSESARGRRDTQYF,TGTGCCAGCAGTGAATCGGCCAGGGGGCGAAGGGATACGCAGTATTTT
few,NA,11,TRBJ2-7,TRBV20-1,CSARLVGEQYF,TGCAGTGCTAGATTGGTAGGCGAGCAGTACTTC
few,TRBD1,15,TRBJ2-1,TRBV18,CASSPPGQGGNEQFF,TGTGCCAGCTCACCACCCGGACAGGGCGGCAATGAGCAGTTCTTC
few,NA,17,TRBJ2-1,TRBV11-2,CASSLVGGALGNNEQFF,TGTGCCAGCAGCTTAGTGGGTGGGGCACTAGGAAACAATGAGCAGTTCTTC
NA,NA,15,TRBJ1-1,TRBV6-1,CASSEFPNMNTEAFF,TGTGCCAGCAGTGAATTTCCGAACATGAACACTGAAGCTTTCTTT
few,NA,15,TRBJ2-5,TRBV28,CASARTSSGQETQYF,TGTGCCAGCGCCCGGACGTCTTCAGGCCAAGAGACCCAGTACTTC
few,NA,13,TRBJ1-3,TRBV18,CASSLQGGNTIYF,TGTGCCAGCTCACTGCAGGGCGGAAACACCATATATTTT
NA,TRBD1,16,TRBJ2-3,TRBV4-2,CASSQGQGFGTDTQYF,TGTGCCAGCAGCCAGGGACAGGGTTTTGGAACAGATACGCAGTATTTT
few,NA,15,TRBJ1-1,TRBV23-1,CARRQHLGLNTEAFF,TGCGCCAGACGACAACACCTCGGGCTGAACACTGAAGCTTTCTTT
NA,NA,12,TRBJ1-1,TRBV4-2,CASSQVRTEAFF,TGTGCCAGCAGCCAAGTCCGGACTGAAGCTTTCTTT
few,TRBD2,16,TRBJ2-3,TRBV28,CASSKGLAGAVDTQYF,TGTGCCAGCAGTAAGGGACTAGCGGGAGCAGTAGATACGCAGTATTTT
few,TRBD2,16,TRBJ2-7,TRBV5-6,CASSLGILSGDYEQYF,TGTGCCAGCAGCTTGGGGATCTTAAGCGGGGACTACGAGCAGTACTTC
few,TRBD2,16,TRBJ2-3,TRBV18,CASSSTGAGGPDTQYF,TGTGCCAGCTCCTCCACGGGAGCGGGAGGGCCAGATACGCAGTATTTT
NA,TRBD1,15,TRBJ2-1,TRBV15,CATSRDGTGWNEQFF,TGTGCCACCAGCAGAGACGGGACAGGGTGGAATGAGCAGTTCTTC
NA,NA,13,TRBJ2-5,TRBV7-2,CASSGANKETQYF,TGTGCCAGCAGCGGTGCTAATAAAGAGACCCAGTACTTC
NA,NA,13,TRBJ2-1,TRBV19,CASSMRGFGEQFF,TGTGCCAGTAGTATGAGAGGGTTTGGTGAGCAGTTCTTC
NA,NA,13,TRBJ2-5,TRBV6-5,CASTRRRIETQYF,TGTGCCAGCACCCGGAGGCGGATTGAGACCCAGTACTTC
few,TRBD1,13,TRBJ1-2,TRBV7-9,CASSLLQGDGYTF,TGTGCCAGCAGCTTATTGCAGGGGGATGGCTACACCTTC
NA,NA,13,TRBJ2-1,TRBV7-2,CASSAVAVNEQFF,TGTGCCAGCAGCGCCGTAGCGGTGAATGAGCAGTTCTTC
NA,NA,15,TRBJ2-1,TRBV10-3,CATFPRDTDYNEQFF,TGTGCCACCTTTCCCCGGGACACTGATTACAATGAGCAGTTCTTC
few,TRBD1,15,TRBJ1-4,TRBV7-9,CASSLVRGGAEKLFF,TGTGCCAGCAGCTTAGTGAGAGGGGGCGCTGAAAAACTGTTTTTT
few,NA,14,TRBJ2-5,TRBV5-1,CASSSGPYQETQYF,TGCGCCAGCAGCTCCGGACCTTACCAAGAGACCCAGTACTTC
NA,TRBD2,14,TRBJ2-2,TRBV11-2,CASSLVGRAGELFF,TGTGCCAGCAGCTTAGTGGGGAGGGCCGGGGAGCTGTTTTTT
few,TRBD2,18,TRBJ2-3,TRBV5-1,CASSFTSGRAAARDTQYF,TGCGCCAGCAGCTTTACTAGCGGGAGGGCCGCAGCGAGAGATACGCAGTATTTT
few,TRBD2,16,TRBJ2-3,TRBV7-8,CASSPAPGGVPDTQYF,TGTGCCAGCAGCCCCGCCCCGGGGGGTGTCCCAGATACGCAGTATTTT
few,NA,15,TRBJ2-7,TRBV6-5,CASSYGGRRTGEQYF,TGTGCCAGCAGTTACGGGGGACGAAGAACGGGCGAGCAGTACTTC